This T cell receptor (beta chain) was captured in a study of T cells after yellow fever vaccination (dated by TCRdb to between 2018 and 2021). About the study as a whole: The SMART-Seq v4 Ultra Low Input RNA kit was used to prepare libraries from fractions with low cell numbers. Two healthy male donors, one aged 18 to 29 and one aged 30 to 39 years, were included in the cohort. Blood was drawn at multiple timepoints before and after primary and secondary immunization, with bulk PBMC replicates and cell subsets isolated. To follow T-cell clones before and after both primary and booster YFV17D yellow fever vaccination, bulk TCR alpha and beta repertoires underwent longitudinal sequencing.

According to the study, the label for this sample's treatment or condition signals: live attenuated yellow fever vaccine strain. At each blood-draw timepoint, two biological replicates of bulk PBMCs were obtained. A standard Ficoll-Paque protocol was used to isolate PBMCs from peripheral blood. RNA was extracted with TriZol from bulk PBMCs, CD4 and CD8 fractions, and dextramer-positive and dextramer-negative fractions. Study-wide findings and limitations: Compared with the primary T-cell response, the secondary T-cell response was weaker but faster, peaking on day 5 rather than day 15. After the booster, most of the clones that had expanded following primary vaccination were detected again (roughly 96% of CD4 and roughly 90% of CD8), which suggests that memory was broadly maintained. Only two donors were included in the study, so the extent to which the findings can be generalized is limited. A small share of clonotypes was detected in both CD4 and CD8 compartments, with the overlap likely arising from convergent recombination. Computational filtering was required because FACS-sorted repertoires could contain abundant contaminating clonotypes from the bulk population.

TCR cDNA was synthesized by 5'RACE template switching, through which a universal primer site and unique molecular identifiers were introduced. Priming of cDNA synthesis was performed from both the TCR alpha and TCR beta constant segments. Library amplification used two PCR steps, and the second PCR step added sample barcodes and sequencing adapters. Libraries were sequenced on Illumina HiSeq 2500 (2x100 bp) or NovaSeq (2x150 bp). The study's processing was this. MIGEC handled demultiplexing of reads and collapsing into UMI consensus sequences, while MiXCR performed V(D)J alignment. Clonotypes responding to the vaccine were identified with edgeR on replicate PBMC samples, with the criteria of FDR below 0.01 and a log2 fold change above 5 up to day 15. Each bulk clonotype was labeled CD4 or CD8 based on which sequenced repertoire, CD4 or CD8, contained the clonotype at higher abundance. TCRdb handled the public reads itself, with Q25 trimming in fastp and clone calling in MiXCR, and kept productive beta chains. A single entry per CDR3 protein holds the most common genes and DNA from its merged rows. In this record, the V and J calls reflect TCRdb's handling and not the investigators' own analysis. For this sample there are almost 600,000 distinct CDR3 sequences; roughly 13% appear just once. About 14% of the sample is in the top ten clones.

At the junction V is shortened by 1 base and J by 6 bases; bases outside the gene matches: 9. CDR1 SGHNT and CDR2 YYREEE were looked up in the germline V gene (reference sequence). The CDR3 holds 15 amino acids from the cysteine to the phenylalanine. CDR3 DNA only is kept here, 45 bases in frame from base 1. This clonotype was seen a handful of times. It has no known antigen specificity. No quality values exist for individual bases; no much larger clone is one base distant. The chain is assembled from TRBV5-4 and TRBJ2-7; 8 central nucleotides agree with TRBD2. The TCR comes from a man in his thirties or forties who received the YFV17D yellow fever vaccine. The specimen comprised PBMCs, sampled on the day of the yellow fever booster vaccination. The CDR3 is CASSLLERESAEQYF. The DNA is TGTGCCAGCAGCTTGTTGGAGCGGGAGTCGGCCGAGCAGTACTTC.